The 2 T cell receptor beta chains in this list originate from one sample, sequenced in a study of vaccination effects on CD4 cells after COVID-19. These receptors' antigens are unknown. Only in-frame clones appear in the TCRdb table, and some are missing; sequencing was by immunoSEQ multiplex PCR. The data show some 15,000 clones, 76% seen once. ViraFEST expansion of antigen-specific CD4+ T cells with viral peptide pools preceded sequencing. The culture ran for approximately 10 days, and then CD4+ T cells were isolated. Each participant was given two doses of one vaccine (BNT162b2 or mRNA-1273). The sample was CD4+ T cells from PBMCs cultured with HCoV-NL63 spike peptides, taken after COVID-19 vaccination. These receptors all come from a human donor who received a COVID-19 vaccine.

The chain carries TRBV30 and TRBJ1-2, with 8 bases that match TRBD1. The CDR3 is 14 amino acids. CDR1 is GTSNPN and CDR2 is SVGIG in the germline V gene (reference sequence). V dropped 3 bases and J dropped 7; count of bases not matched to a gene: 10. The CDR3 coding sequence is TGTGCCTGGAGCGCCCAGACAGGGGTTAGTGGCTACACCTTC. Encoded protein: CAWSAQTGVSGYTF.

The V and J genes are TRBV6-2 or TRBV6-3 and TRBJ1-2, with TRBD1 matching over 7 bases. The CDR3 loop spans 13 amino acids. Per the germline V gene, CDR1 is MNHEY and CDR2 is SVGEGT. The J segment lost 4 bases and the V segment lost 6 bases, leaving 5 bases of the junction unmatched. The CDR3 sequence is CASSLDRIYGYTF. As DNA, the CDR3 is TGTGCCAGCAGCTTGGACAGGATCTATGGCTACACCTTC.